Included here is one T cell receptor (beta chain) sequence, with context. In the original processing: Reference gene primer amplification gave estimated nucleated cell counts. This table comes from immunoSEQ multiplex PCR, and its TCRdb copy is limited to in-frame clones, with some not included. The V and J calls and the clone size are those of that table, but D and trimming were determined from the DNA. The repertoire consists of under 350,000 clones, with roughly 91% occurring once and the leading ten covering roughly 4.8%. V lost 5 bases and J lost 3, with 15 bases in between. The V gene's germline CDR1 is SGHTA and CDR2 FQGTGA. The CDR3 totals 15 residues. The data belong to a study of blood T cell repertoires in COVID-19. Across the study: Both acute and convalescent COVID-19 samples were obtained from the United States, Italy and Spain. Sample material is recorded as cDNA or gDNA derived from T cells, B-cell-depleted T cells, or PBMCs.

The source of this sequence is a man aged 40-55 years with acute or convalescent COVID-19. The chain links TRBV7-3 to TRBJ2-3, with D tentatively TRBD1 (6 bases). The sequencing sample was made of peripheral blood. CDR3 region: CASSLQGLVTDTQYF. CDR3 bases: TGTGCCAGCAGCCTCCAGGGGTTGGTTACAGATACGCAGTATTTT.